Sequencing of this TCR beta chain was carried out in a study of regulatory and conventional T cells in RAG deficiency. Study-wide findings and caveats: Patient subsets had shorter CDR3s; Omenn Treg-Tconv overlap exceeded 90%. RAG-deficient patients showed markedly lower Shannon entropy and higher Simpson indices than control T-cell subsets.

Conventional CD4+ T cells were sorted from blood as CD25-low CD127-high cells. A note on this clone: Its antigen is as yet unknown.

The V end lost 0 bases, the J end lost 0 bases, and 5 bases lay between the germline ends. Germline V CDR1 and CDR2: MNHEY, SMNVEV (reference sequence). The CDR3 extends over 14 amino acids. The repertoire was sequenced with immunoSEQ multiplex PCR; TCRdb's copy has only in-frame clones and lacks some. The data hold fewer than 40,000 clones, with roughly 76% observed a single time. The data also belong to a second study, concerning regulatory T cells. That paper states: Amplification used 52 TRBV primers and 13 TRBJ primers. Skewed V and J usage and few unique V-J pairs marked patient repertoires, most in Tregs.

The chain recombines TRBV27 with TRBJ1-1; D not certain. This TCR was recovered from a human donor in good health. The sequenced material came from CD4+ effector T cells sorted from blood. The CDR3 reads CASSLSWMNTEAFF. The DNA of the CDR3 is TGTGCCAGCAGTTTATCTTGGATGAACACTGAAGCTTTCTTT.